The source of this T cell receptor (beta chain) is a study of blood T cell repertoires in COVID-19. Overall study: The United States, Italy and Spain provided the acute and convalescent COVID-19 samples.

The ends lost 5 bases at V and 3 bases at J; junction bases unmatched: 10. CDR1 and CDR2 (germline): MNHNY, SVGAGI (reference sequence). The CDR3 runs 16 residues. Per the authors' pipeline: Cell counts per sample came from amplifying reference gene primers. Repertoires were generated with immunoSEQ multiplex PCR, while TCRdb's copy carries only in-frame clones and drops some. V and J calls plus clone size are reproduced from that table; the DNA served to infer D and trimming. The sample holds just over 150,000 clones, approximately 80% seen once. The V gene is TRBV6-6, the J gene TRBJ2-5, with 9 nucleotides matching TRBD2. This TCR came from a woman aged 50 to 65 with acute or convalescent COVID-19. Sequencing input: peripheral blood. CDR3 region: CASSPRSTSGEETQYF. The CDR3 DNA reads as TGTGCCAGCAGTCCCCGATCGACTAGCGGAGAAGAGACCCAGTACTTC.